This T cell receptor beta chain was captured by sequencing in a study of shared clonotypes between healthy human individuals. General study points: The study sampled only blood, and tissue repertoires likely differ. Clonotypes shared by all four sorted-subset donors had higher generation probabilities than non-shared clonotypes. Investigators expected sequencing depth to affect clonotype sharing among donors.

Profiling relied on immunoSEQ multiplex PCR, and the TCRdb table lists in-frame clones only, not all of them. The table has some 1,400,000 clones, roughly 97% seen once. This CDR3 contains 13 residues. Deletions cut 6 bases from V and 5 bases from J, with 13 bases between. Germline V gene data show CDR1 as ENHRY and CDR2 as SYGVKD. About this clone itself: Its antigen is unidentified.

Sequenced input: naive CD4+ T cells sorted from blood. Regarding subset: CD45RA+ positively selected. The chain is built from TRBV10-3 and TRBJ2-5; D may be TRBD1 (6 bases). The origin of this receptor is a young man in good health. The DNA of the CDR3 is TGTGCCATCAGGATAGGGGGTCTGGAGACCCAGTACTTC. Encoded protein: CAIRIGGLETQYF.